Listed below are T cell receptor beta chains from one sample, sequenced in a study of cytomegalovirus exposure and HLA in healthy donors. Sequencing was performed with immunoSEQ multiplex PCR; in TCRdb, only in-frame clones are kept and a portion is missing. The table records fewer than 150,000 clones, almost 90% of them present only once. Sequenced material: PBMCs. These receptors were obtained from a young woman in good health and CMV-seropositive. Each CDR3 is given with its conserved first and last residue. The order of the fields is D gene, clone size, J gene, V gene, CDR3 protein, CDR3 DNA. The D gene is left open where the match is weak. Clone size is given for some rows only: seen once, a few or many times, or a class if the clone is expanded.

>TRBD1|NA|TRBJ2-5|TRBV7-6
CASSSTGGGETQYF
TGTGCCAGCAGTTCTACAGGGGGTGGGGAGACCCAGTACTTC
>NA|NA|TRBJ2-3|TRBV5-1
CASSTQGTDTQYF
TGCGCCAGCAGCACCCAGGGGACAGATACGCAGTATTTT
>NA|NA|TRBJ2-1|TRBV28
CASSPLPDSDEQFF
TGTGCCAGCAGTCCACTTCCAGACAGCGATGAGCAGTTCTTC
>NA|NA|TRBJ2-7|TRBV7-2
CASSLSHEYEQYF
TGTGCCAGCAGCTTATCTCACGAGTACGAGCAGTACTTC
>TRBD2|once|TRBJ2-7|TRBV4-1
CASSLIPGLVYEQYF
TGCGCCAGCAGCCTCATACCGGGACTAGTCTACGAGCAGTACTTC
>NA|NA|TRBJ2-1|TRBV5-1
CASSSQGHSYNEQFF
TGCGCCAGCAGCTCACAGGGACACTCGTACAATGAGCAGTTCTTC
>NA|NA|TRBJ2-5|TRBV5-1
CASSLDTGEETQYF
TGCGCCAGCAGCTTGGATACAGGCGAGGAGACCCAGTACTTC
>NA|NA|TRBJ1-2|TRBV9
CASSEGDGYTF
TGTGCCAGCAGCGAGGGAGATGGCTACACCTTC
>NA|NA|TRBJ2-2|TRBV15
CATSRDLAGELFF
TGTGCCACCAGCAGAGACTTAGCCGGGGAGCTGTTTTTT
>TRBD2|NA|TRBJ2-7|TRBV27
CASSLRRGTSGVEQYF
TGTGCCAGCAGTTTACGGCGTGGGACTAGCGGTGTCGAGCAGTACTTC
>NA|few|TRBJ2-4|TRBV19
CASSISQGQNIQYF
TGTGCCAGTAGTATCAGTCAGGGGCAAAACATTCAGTACTTC
>TRBD2|NA|TRBJ2-5|TRBV4-2
CASSQEVLAGGPGETQYF
TGTGCCAGCAGCCAAGAGGTACTAGCGGGAGGGCCAGGGGAGACCCAGTACTTC
>NA|few|TRBJ1-5|TRBV18
CASSPAGQPQHF
TGTGCCAGCTCACCGGCAGGACAGCCCCAGCATTTT
>TRBD1|NA|TRBJ2-7|TRBV19
CASRGDRAYEQYF
TGTGCCAGTCGGGGGGACAGGGCCTACGAGCAGTACTTC